This TCR beta chain was sequenced during a study of beta chain features in type 1 diabetes. Study in general: Similarity in age, gender and cell yields was seen between patients and healthy donors. Study-level results: Researchers cautioned that cDNA sequencing could over-represent cells with high TCR expression. Type 1 diabetes patients showed a moderate but significant shortening of TCRB CDR3s in all four CD4+ subsets. Naive, central memory and regulatory TCRB repertoires appeared more similar among patients than healthy donors.

In all sorted populations, purity surpassed 95%. In this sample, this clone turned up a few times. Its antigen is unknown. The germline V and J ends were trimmed by 1 base and 4 bases, with 13 bases remaining between them. Per the germline V gene, CDR1 is SEHNR and CDR2 is FQNEAQ (reference sequence). The CDR3 is made up of 15 amino acids. Expressed TCRB transcripts were sequenced because the isolated RNA had all been reverse transcribed beforehand. Clones were sequenced by immunoSEQ multiplex PCR, and TCRdb holds only the in-frame ones, with some missing. The table includes 250,000 to 350,000 clones, roughly an eighth detected once.

This clonotype originated in a young man with type 1 diabetes. The material sequenced was naive CD4+ T cells from blood. V and J are TRBV7-9 and TRBJ2-5, with a tentative D call TRBD2 (6 bases). The CDR3 loop is CASSLELAWGETQYF. The CDR3 DNA follows: TGTGCCAGCAGCTTAGAACTAGCTTGGGGAGAGACCCAGTACTTC.